Reported below is one T cell receptor (beta chain). This entry belongs to a study of blood T cell repertoires in COVID-19. Study at large: COVID-19 samples from acute and convalescent phases originated in the United States, Italy and Spain. From T cells, B-cell-depleted T cells, or PBMCs came the material, which was cDNA or gDNA.

The authors' processing: Counts of nucleated cells, estimated from reference gene primer amplification, were obtained. Assay used: immunoSEQ multiplex PCR; TCRdb lists only in-frame clones, some missing. V and J calls and clone size are as listed in that table; D and trimming were resolved from the DNA. The sample carries more than 150,000 clones, less than 90% recorded once. With 6 bases removed from V and 0 bases from J, the gap between germline ends came to 9 bases. Germline lookup yields CDR1 SQVTM and CDR2 ANQGSEA. CDR3 length: 13 amino acids. The TCR sequence derives from a man aged 18 to 30 with active or convalescent COVID-19. The chain is built from TRBV29-1 and TRBJ1-3; tentative D call: TRBD1 (5 bases). Material for sequencing was peripheral blood. Written as DNA, the CDR3 is TGCAGCGTCGTACAGGACTCTGGAAACACCATATATTTT. The encoded protein is CSVVQDSGNTIYF.